These T cell receptor beta chains were read from a single sample in a study of T cell responses to AZD1222 COVID-19 vaccine. Repertoires were generated with immunoSEQ multiplex PCR, while TCRdb's copy carries only in-frame clones and drops some. The table has some 92,000 clones, under 95% seen once. This sample comprised peripheral blood, obtained on day 0 of MenACWY control vaccination. The receptors were sampled from an adult in good health. Each CDR3 is given with its conserved first and last residue. A D gene is named only where the DNA matches it firmly. Size is omitted from some rows. Given values are once, few, many or a class for expanded clones.

TRBV24-1	15	-	TRBJ2-1	-	CATSDPVSSYNEQFF	TGTGCCACCAGTGATCCAGTAAGCTCCTACAATGAGCAGTTCTTC
TRBV5-6	13	-	TRBJ2-5	once	CASSLAGGETQYF	TGTGCCAGCAGCTTGGCCGGAGGTGAGACCCAGTACTTC
TRBV27	14	-	TRBJ1-5	-	CASSFLGPNQPQHF	TGTGCCAGCAGTTTTCTAGGACCCAATCAGCCCCAGCATTTT
TRBV6-6	15	TRBD2	TRBJ2-3	-	CASSYPAGGADTQYF	TGTGCCAGCAGTTACCCCGCGGGGGGGGCAGATACGCAGTATTTT
TRBV25-1	14	TRBD2	TRBJ2-1	-	CASRASGRDNEQFF	TGTGCCAGCAGGGCTAGCGGGAGAGACAATGAGCAGTTCTTC
TRBV6-1	11	-	TRBJ2-1	-	CASSDPGEQFF	TGTGCCAGCAGTGACCCGGGGGAGCAGTTCTTC
TRBV7-9	14	-	TRBJ1-5	-	CASSRGQANQPQHF	TGTGCCAGCAGCCGGGGCCAAGCGAATCAGCCCCAGCATTTT
TRBV5-1	15	-	TRBJ1-2	-	CASSLEAGPGSGYTF	TGCGCCAGCAGCTTGGAGGCAGGACCCGGATCGGGCTACACCTTC
TRBV11-2	11	-	TRBJ2-5	-	CASSLESTQYF	TGTGCCAGCAGCTTAGAGTCGACCCAGTACTTC
TRBV2	15	-	TRBJ2-2	-	CASSPEVGRAGELFF	TGTGCCAGCAGTCCTGAGGTGGGGCGCGCCGGGGAGCTGTTTTTT
TRBV3-1/TRBV3-2	12	-	TRBJ2-7	-	CASSQAAYEQYF	TGTGCCAGCAGCCAAGCAGCCTACGAGCAGTACTTC
TRBV7-9	12	-	TRBJ1-5	-	CASSTRFEPQHF	TGTGCCAGCAGCACGCGCTTTGAGCCCCAGCATTTT
TRBV4-2	17	TRBD2	TRBJ2-2	once	CASRGSGGAEDTGELFF	TGTGCCAGCAGGGGGAGCGGGGGGGCCGAGGACACCGGGGAGCTGTTTTTT
TRBV29-1	14	TRBD2	TRBJ2-3	-	CSAPQGLAVDTQYF	TGCAGCGCTCCGCAGGGACTAGCGGTAGATACGCAGTATTTT
TRBV15	15	-	TRBJ2-3	-	CATKTSGGGADTQYF	TGTGCCACCAAAACTAGTGGCGGAGGGGCGGATACGCAGTATTTT